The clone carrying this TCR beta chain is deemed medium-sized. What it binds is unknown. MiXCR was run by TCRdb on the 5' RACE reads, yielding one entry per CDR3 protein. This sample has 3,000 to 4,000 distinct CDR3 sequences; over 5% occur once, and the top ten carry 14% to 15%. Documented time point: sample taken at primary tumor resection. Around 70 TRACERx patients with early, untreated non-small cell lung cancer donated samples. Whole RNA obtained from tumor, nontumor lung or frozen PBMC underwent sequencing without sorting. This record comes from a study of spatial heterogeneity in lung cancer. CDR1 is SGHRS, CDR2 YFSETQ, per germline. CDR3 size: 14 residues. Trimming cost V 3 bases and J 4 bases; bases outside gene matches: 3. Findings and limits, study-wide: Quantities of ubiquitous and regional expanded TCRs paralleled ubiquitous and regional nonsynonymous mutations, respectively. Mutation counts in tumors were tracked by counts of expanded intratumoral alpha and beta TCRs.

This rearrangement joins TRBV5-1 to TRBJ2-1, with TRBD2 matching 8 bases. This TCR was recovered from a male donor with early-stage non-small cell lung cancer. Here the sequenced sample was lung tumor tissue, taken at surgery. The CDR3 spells CASSSGRVYNEQFF. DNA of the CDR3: TGCGCCAGCAGCTCCGGGAGGGTTTACAATGAGCAGTTCTTC.